Reported below is one T cell receptor (beta chain). Its antigen is still unknown. Germline and junction disagree at one end, which may indicate a read error. This CDR3 comprises 13 residues. Per germline, CDR1 MNHNS and CDR2 SASEGT. This sample was included in a study of T cells in localized non-small cell lung cancer. Whole-study findings and limits: Longer overall survival was linked to higher blood T cell density. One tumor region alone was sequenced, and heterogeneity therefore remains possible. Maximal T cell clonality occurred in uninvolved adjacent lung, with tumor ranking below it.

Profiling relied on immunoSEQ multiplex PCR, and the TCRdb table lists in-frame clones only, not all of them. Of about 16,000 clones in the sample, around 83% are singletons; the top ten hold approximately 20%. The chain has TRBV6-1 and TRBJ2-5, with 7 positions matching TRBD1. The sequences come from peripheral blood, collected before any cancer treatment. This clonotype originated in a male donor at least 60 years old with stage I lung adenocarcinoma. The DNA of the CDR3 is TGTGCCAGCAGAGAAGGGGGCCGAGAGACCCAGTACTTC. Translation: CASREGGRETQYF.